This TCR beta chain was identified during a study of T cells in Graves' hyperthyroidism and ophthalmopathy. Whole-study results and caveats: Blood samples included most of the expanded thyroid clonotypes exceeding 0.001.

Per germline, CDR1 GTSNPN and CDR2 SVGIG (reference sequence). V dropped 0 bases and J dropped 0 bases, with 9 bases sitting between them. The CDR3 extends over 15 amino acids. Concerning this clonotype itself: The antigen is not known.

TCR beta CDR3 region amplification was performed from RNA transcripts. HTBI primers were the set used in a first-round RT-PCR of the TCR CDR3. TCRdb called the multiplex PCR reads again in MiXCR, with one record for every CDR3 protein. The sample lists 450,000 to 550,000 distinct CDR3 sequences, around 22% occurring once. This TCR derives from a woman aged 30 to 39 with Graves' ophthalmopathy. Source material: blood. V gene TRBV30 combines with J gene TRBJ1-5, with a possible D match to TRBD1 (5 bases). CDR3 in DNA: TGTGCCTGGAGTGTAAGGGGTAATAGCAATCAGCCCCAGCATTTT. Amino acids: CAWSVRGNSNQPQHF.